This T cell receptor beta chain stems from a study of esophageal squamous cell carcinoma under preoperative chemotherapy (dated by TCRdb to between 2018 and 2020). As for the study more broadly: In the study, TCR repertoires were profiled in both peripheral blood T cells and tumor-infiltrating lymphocytes. The cohort comprised five patients with primary esophageal squamous cell carcinoma. Repertoires from samples collected before paclitaxel-nedaplatin therapy were compared with repertoires from samples collected after the therapy. The study assessed how paclitaxel-nedaplatin chemotherapy affected T-cell receptor repertoires in patients with esophageal squamous cell carcinoma.

The time point label on this specimen signifies: after preoperative PTX-NDP chemotherapy. Patients received paclitaxel-nedaplatin as preoperative chemotherapy before surgery. Library prep was done by PCR. The sample was run on a HiSeq X Ten. High-throughput sequencing was used to characterize the TCR repertoires. In-frame beta chains were kept once TCRdb had trimmed the public reads at Q25 with fastp and called clones with MiXCR. Each record represents a unique CDR3 protein, reported with the most common genes and DNA among its rows. Within this sample are around 34,000 distinct CDR3 sequences, with 52% of them counted one time only. The ten largest clones capture roughly 25% of the sample. Study-level results and caveats: Immediate and substantial changes in clonotype frequency were induced by paclitaxel-nedaplatin therapy, and contraction rather than amplification was more likely to be observed among abundant clones. Post-treatment tumor-infiltrating lymphocytes appeared to be derived in part from peripheral T cells migrating into the tumor, rather than solely from local clonal changes. After chemotherapy, peripheral T cells showed a significant rise in TCR diversity, whereas tumor-infiltrating lymphocytes did not. A small cohort was used, with only 4 to 6 patients with esophageal squamous cell carcinoma being analyzed.

Comment on this clonotype: Its binding antigen is unknown. At one end the junction does not follow the germline gene, possibly because of a read error.

This specimen was collected from a patient given preoperative chemotherapy. The sequence was collected from a human donor with esophageal squamous cell carcinoma. The donor label of this sample is uncertain.

The CDR3 reads CASSAGMGGTDTQYF. The DNA sequence is as follows: TGTGCCAGCAGCGCGGGAATGGGTGGCACAGACACGCAGTACTTT. This receptor chain uses TRBV7-9 and TRBJ2-4, and TRBD2 may be the D gene, going by 6 matching bases. CDR1 and CDR2 (SEHNR, FQNEAQ) derive from the germline V gene (reference sequence). Reading from cysteine to phenylalanine, the CDR3 counts 15 amino acids. The retained sequence is limited to the CDR3, 45 bases, with the frame set at the first base.